The 30 T cell receptor beta chains below come from one sample, sequenced in a study. A single record per CDR3 protein comes from TCRdb applying MiXCR to the RT-PCR reads. The profile shows hundreds of thousands of distinct CDR3 sequences, approximately 14% of them singletons. The sequenced sample was memory CD4+ T cells from blood. These receptors all stem from a female donor in good health, serving as a healthy control.

Here the CDR3 DNA reads TGCGCCAGCCGGGAGCCCGCCCGTCGTGAGCAGTTCTTC. As protein: CASREPARREQFF. This chain connects TRBV5-1 to TRBJ2-1; D possibly corresponds to TRBD2 (6 bases). The V gene lost 7 bases and the J gene lost 9 bases, with 17 bases spanning the gap. Germline V gives CDR1 SGHRS, CDR2 YFSETQ. This CDR3 spans 13 amino acids.

J is TRBJ2-1 and V is TRBV7-6; D is undetermined. Trimming cost V 3 bases and J 5 bases, with 11 bases left between them. The CDR3 loop spans 14 amino acids. The germline gives CDR1 SGHVS, CDR2 FNYEAQ. CDR3 in DNA: TGTGCCAGCAGCTTCGGGCTAACTAACAATGAGCAGTTCTTC. As protein: CASSFGLTNNEQFF.

This clonotype has at least ten counts. The J gene is TRBJ2-4, the V gene TRBV5-1; 8 nucleotides agree with TRBD1. The CDR3 length is 15 residues. CDR1 SGHRS and CDR2 YFSETQ come from the germline V gene. The junction had 1 base not matched to a gene; V was cut back by 0 bases and J by 2 bases. For the CDR3, the DNA is TGCGCCAGCAGCTTGGGGACAGGGACCAAAAACATTCAGTACTTC. Its translation is CASSLGTGTKNIQYF.

This clonotype was counted between two and nine times. This chain connects TRBV7-2 to TRBJ2-1, with D possibly matching TRBD2 (6 bases). Germline CDR1 is SGHTA and CDR2 is FQGNSA. This CDR3 is 14 amino acids long. Between the trimmed V and J ends, which lost 4 bases and 13 bases, there was a span of 20 bases. The CDR3 spells CASSSTWDSDRQFF. CDR3 nucleotide sequence: TGTGCCAGCAGCTCGACCTGGGACTCGGACCGACAGTTCTTC.

J is TRBJ2-1 and V is TRBV4-1; D is possibly TRBD2 (6 bases). There are 17 residues in the CDR3. CDR1 MGHRA and CDR2 YSYEKL come from the germline V gene. V gave up 3 bases and J gave up 0 bases, with 15 bases separating them. The CDR3 spells CASSQGGLLSSYNEQFF. DNA for the CDR3: TGCGCCAGCAGCCAGGGGGGTCTCCTGAGCTCCTACAATGAGCAGTTCTTC.

About this clonotype: A read error may produce the germline difference seen at one junction end. The chain carries TRBV5-1 and TRBJ2-4; D is ambiguous. This CDR3 spans 16 amino acids. Germline CDR1 is SGHRS and CDR2 is YFSETQ. The CDR3 DNA follows: TGTGCCAGCAGCTTAGGCCTCCGTGGCTTTGGTCACATTCAGTACTTC. Protein sequence: CASSLGLRGFGHIQYF.

This clonotype was seen more than once but under ten times. The J gene is TRBJ1-3, the V gene TRBV6-5; TRBD1 is a possible D gene (6 bases). Germline CDR1 MNHEY, CDR2 SVGAGI. This CDR3 has 15 amino acids. V lost 6 bases to trimming and J lost 0 bases, with 12 bases between them. CDR3 residues: CASRIDRTSGNTIYF. In nucleotides, the CDR3 is TGTGCCAGCAGGATAGACAGGACCTCTGGAAACACCATATATTTT.

Only a few counts were recorded for this clonotype. The rearrangement uses TRBV7-9 and TRBJ1-1; a weak D match, TRBD1 (6 bases). This CDR3 is built from 17 residues. Germline V CDR1 and CDR2: SEHNR, FQNEAQ (reference sequence). V shed 5 bases and J shed 4 bases, with 23 bases lying between them. CDR3 DNA sequence: TGTGCCAGCAGCCCAATCTATCGGGGGCCTACGATCACTGAAGCTTTCTTT. Its protein product is CASSPIYRGPTITEAFF.

The rearrangement links TRBV7-2 to TRBJ1-1, with D unclear. V was pared by 0 bases and J by 5 bases, with 7 bases between. Germline CDR1 reads SGHTA; CDR2 reads FQGNSA. The CDR3 spans 13 residues. The CDR3 protein is CASSLAFQTEAFF. CDR3 coding DNA: TGTGCCAGCAGCTTAGCGTTCCAGACTGAAGCTTTCTTT. Full variable domain (rest looked up from reference TRBV7-2 and TRBJ1-1): GAGVSQSPSNKVTEKGKDVELRCDPISGHTALYWYRQSLGQGLEFLIYFQGNSAPDKSGLPSDRFSAERTGGSVSTLTIQRTQQEDSAVYLCASSLAFQTEAFFGQGTRLTVV.

Only a few counts were recorded for this clonotype. The CDR3 bases are TGTGCCAGCAGCGGCCAGGGTGGGGCCGGGGAGCTGTTTTTT. It encodes CASSGQGGAGELFF. The chain employs TRBV7-2 and TRBJ2-2; D is possibly TRBD1 (5 bases). Germline assignment: CDR1 SGHTA and CDR2 FQGNSA. The CDR3 covers 14 residues. With 5 bases removed from V and 6 bases from J, the gap between germline ends came to 13 bases.

Only a few counts were recorded for this clonotype. The chain couples TRBV20-1 to TRBJ1-5, with TRBD1 matching over 8 bases. This CDR3 comprises 14 residues. In germline, CDR1 is DFQATT, CDR2 SNEGSKA (reference sequence). Trimming cost V 3 bases and J 5 bases; bases outside gene matches: 6. This CDR3 reads CSASRGQVHQPQHF. The CDR3 DNA follows: TGCAGTGCTAGTCGGGGACAGGTCCATCAGCCCCAGCATTTT.

The chain couples TRBV20-1 to TRBJ2-3, with 9 bases matching TRBD2. Germline V gene data show CDR1 as DFQATT and CDR2 as SNEGSKA (reference sequence). J gave up 12 bases and V 7 bases, and 8 bases lay outside the gene matches. The CDR3 totals 11 residues. The DNA of the CDR3 is TGCAGTGTTCTCGGGACTAGCTTTCAGTATTTT. As protein: CSVLGTSFQYF.

In its sample, this clonotype was seen a few times. CDR3 residues: CASSSLSWNTEAFF. CDR3 nucleotide sequence: TGTGCCAGCAGCTCATTGTCCTGGAACACTGAAGCTTTCTTT. The chain combines TRBV6-1 with TRBJ1-1; D not resolved. Germline values: CDR1 MNHNS, CDR2 SASEGT. V lost 6 bases and J 1 base, leaving 12 bases between the germline ends. The CDR3 is 14 amino acids.

The chain couples TRBV5-1 to TRBJ2-7, with 12 bases identical to TRBD2. This CDR3 spans 14 amino acids. V lost 6 bases to trimming and J lost 4 bases; unmatched junction nucleotides: 5. Germline V lookup: CDR1 SGHRS, CDR2 YFSETQ. DNA of the CDR3: TGCGCCAGCACTTCTAGCGGGAGGGTGTACGAGCAGTACTTC. Amino acids: CASTSSGRVYEQYF.

The V call is TRBV5-6, the J call TRBJ2-5; TRBD2 agrees at 7 bases. J gave up 4 bases and V 6 bases, and 6 bases lay outside the gene matches. CDR1 and CDR2 (germline): SGHDT, YYEEEE. This CDR3 has 13 amino acids. The CDR3 DNA reads as TGTGCCAGCACATGGACTAGGGGAGAGACCCAGTACTTC. Translating gives CASTWTRGETQYF.

This clonotype has a handful of counts. This chain connects TRBV10-3 to TRBJ2-1; D unresolved. Trimming cost V 4 bases and J 0 bases, with 10 bases left between them. The CDR3 runs 15 residues. Germline CDR1 reads ENHRY; CDR2 reads SYGVKD. CDR3 sequence reads: CAISGRLASYNEQFF. For the CDR3, the DNA is TGTGCCATCAGTGGGCGGTTGGCCTCCTACAATGAGCAGTTCTTC.

This clonotype was seen a few times. The chain combines TRBV6-6 with TRBJ2-7, with TRBD2 identical over 8 bases. J was trimmed by 7 bases and V by 7 bases; bases with no gene match: 12. The germline V gene encodes CDR1 MNHNY and CDR2 SVGAGI (reference sequence). The CDR3 runs 14 residues. CDR3 coding DNA: TGTGCCAGCATCGGGGGGGCGGCGGCGAGGGAGCAGTACTTC. This sequence encodes CASIGGAAAREQYF.

This clonotype was observed a handful of times. The J gene is TRBJ2-1, the V gene TRBV20-1; the match to TRBD2 covers 9 bases. V dropped 0 bases and J dropped 8; count of bases not matched to a gene: 8. CDR3 length equals 15 residues. Per the germline V gene, CDR1 is DFQATT and CDR2 is SNEGSKA (reference sequence). Written as DNA, the CDR3 is TGCAGTGCTAGAGATAGAATAGCGGGAGCAGATGAGCAGTTCTTC. Encoded protein: CSARDRIAGADEQFF.

This clonotype was picked up many times. The V and J genes are TRBV20-1 and TRBJ2-5, with D maybe TRBD1 (6 bases). V lost 5 bases and J 5 bases, leaving 15 bases between the germline ends. This CDR3 spans 13 amino acids. The germline gives CDR1 DFQATT, CDR2 SNEGSKA (reference sequence). CDR3 residues: CSAGQGLGETQYF. The CDR3 nucleotides are TGCAGTGCTGGGCAGGGGCTAGGGGAGACCCAGTACTTC.

The sample holds many counts of this clonotype. This chain joins TRBV28 and TRBJ2-7; 10 bases fit TRBD2. This CDR3 region has 16 residues. Trimming cost V 6 bases and J 5 bases; bases outside gene matches: 13. Germline V gene sequence: CDR1 MDHEN, CDR2 SYDVKM. For the CDR3, the DNA is TGTGCCAGCAGCCCAGCGGGAGGGCCTGATAACGACGAGCAGTACTTC. It is translated as CASSPAGGPDNDEQYF.

This clonotype was counted many times. The chain carries TRBV10-3 and TRBJ2-3; D is undetermined. This CDR3 contains 14 residues. Germline CDR1 is ENHRY and CDR2 is SYGVKD. Trimming removed 2 bases at V and 0 bases at J, with 6 bases between. The CDR3 bases are TGTGCCATCAGTGAGACACTTAGCACAGATACGCAGTATTTT. It encodes CAISETLSTDTQYF.

The CDR3 here is CASSSIPGEKLFF. The CDR3 region has the DNA TGTGCCAGCAGCTCCATACCTGGTGAAAAACTGTTTTTT. The chain employs TRBV13 and TRBJ1-4; D is uncertain. The V gene lost 4 bases and the J gene lost 7 bases, with 10 bases spanning the gap. The CDR3 runs 13 residues. Germline-derived CDR1 and CDR2 are PRHDT and FYEKMQ (reference sequence).

The CDR3: CSARHPGGTYEQYF. The CDR3 DNA is TGCAGTGCTAGACATCCGGGAGGGACCTACGAGCAGTACTTC. The J gene is TRBJ2-7, the V gene TRBV20-1, with 8 bases aligning to TRBD2. The CDR3 is 14 amino acids. V trimming: 2 bases; J trimming: 2 bases; junction bases outside the gene matches: 5. Germline V gives CDR1 DFQATT, CDR2 SNEGSKA (reference sequence).

This clonotype was picked up a small number of times. CDR3: CASKNPTLSGNTIYF. The CDR3 DNA sequence: TGCGCCAGCAAAAATCCAACCCTCTCTGGAAACACCATATATTTT. The chain employs TRBV10-2 and TRBJ1-3; D unclear. Germline lookup yields CDR1 WSHSY and CDR2 SAAADI. The CDR3 loop spans 15 amino acids. Deletions cut 7 bases from V and 0 bases from J, with 13 bases between.

The genes are TRBV24-1 and TRBJ2-7; 7 bases are shared with TRBD1. V was pared by 3 bases and J by 2 bases, with 6 bases of the junction left unmatched. The CDR3 totals 15 residues. Germline V CDR1 and CDR2: KGHDR, SFDVKD. For the CDR3, the DNA is TGTGCCACCAGTGATGTTCGACAGGGCACCTACGAGCAGTACTTC. Its translation: CATSDVRQGTYEQYF.

The genes are TRBV18 and TRBJ1-1; D gene unclear. Germline CDR1 and CDR2: KGHSH and LQKENI. Trimming left V 2 bases short and J 1 base short, with 11 bases between. CDR3 length: 15 amino acids. The CDR3 region is CASSPLDGSNTEAFF. The CDR3 coding sequence is TGTGCCAGCTCACCATTGGACGGATCGAACACTGAAGCTTTCTTT.

The chain employs TRBV24-1 and TRBJ2-7; D might be TRBD2 (7 bases). The V gene lost 3 bases and the J gene lost 8 bases, with 13 bases spanning the gap. The CDR3 has 13 amino acids. Germline CDR1 and CDR2: KGHDR and SFDVKD. The CDR3 bases are TGTGCCACCAGTGATCCGGCGGGGGCAAAGCAGTACTTC. It is translated as CATSDPAGAKQYF.

The CDR3 DNA reads TGCGCCAGCAGCTTGGCTCCAGCGGGAGTAACCGGGGAGCTGTTTTTT. Its protein is CASSLAPAGVTGELFF. This sequence joins TRBV5-1 and TRBJ2-2, with TRBD2 identical over 8 bases. CDR3 size: 16 residues. Per the germline V gene, CDR1 is SGHRS and CDR2 is YFSETQ. V shed 0 bases, J shed 5 bases, and the junction held 6 bases outside the gene matches.

This clonotype was picked up many times. The rearrangement joins TRBV29-1 to TRBJ2-5; 8 bases agree with TRBD2. In germline, CDR1 is SQVTM, CDR2 ANQGSEA. The CDR3 contains 13 residues. V trimming: 4 bases; J trimming: 5 bases; junction bases outside the gene matches: 6. The CDR3, as DNA: TGCAGCGTTGGTGCGGGGGGCGGGGAGACCCAGTACTTC. It yields the protein CSVGAGGGETQYF.

The chain is built from TRBV24-1 and TRBJ1-5, with D unresolved. V dropped 0 bases and J dropped 4 bases, with 9 bases sitting between them. The CDR3 runs to 15 residues. Germline V gene sequence: CDR1 KGHDR, CDR2 SFDVKD. The CDR3 bases are TGTGCCACCAGTGATTTGCATGGACCGAATCAGCCCCAGCATTTT. Translated, it gives CATSDLHGPNQPQHF.